Listed below are T cell receptor beta chains from one sample, sequenced in a study of T cell repertoires in aging, cancer and after chemotherapy. TCRdb independently ran MiXCR on the multiplex PCR reads; one entry per CDR3 protein. The top ten clones hold roughly 14% of a sample with around 9,200 distinct CDR3 sequences, around a third of them seen once. The sample comprised blood. The receptors stem from a human donor in good health. The donor label of this sample is uncertain. Each CDR3 is given with its conserved first and last residue. D genes are given only for firm matches. Size tells how often a clone was seen (once, few, many) or the class of an expanded clone, and some rows leave it out.

v_gene,d_gene,len,j_gene,abundance,CDR3nt,CDR3aa
TRBV29-1,TRBD1,12,TRBJ1-2,NA,TGCAGCGTTACGCCCAGGGGGAATGGCTACACCTTC,CSVTPRGNGYTF
TRBV27,NA,15,TRBJ2-5,few,TGTGCCAGCAGTTTGACAGGCGACGACTGGGAGACCCAGTACTTC,CASSLTGDDWETQYF
TRBV6-5,NA,15,TRBJ2-6,medium-sized,TGTGCCAGCAGCCGGGACGGGTATGGGGCCAACGTCCTGACTTTC,CASSRDGYGANVLTF
TRBV6-4,NA,16,TRBJ2-2,NA,TGTGCCAGCAGTGACTTGACTGGGGGGAACACCGGGGAGCTGTTTTTT,CASSDLTGGNTGELFF
TRBV15,NA,14,TRBJ2-3,NA,TGTGCCACCAGCAGAGATAGCTCCCAGGATACGCAGTATTTT,CATSRDSSQDTQYF
TRBV20-1,NA,13,TRBJ2-2,NA,TGCAGTGCTAGCCGTCAGGGAAACGGGGAGCTGTTTTTT,CSASRQGNGELFF
TRBV6-5,NA,15,TRBJ1-5,NA,TGTGCCAGCAGTTACTCGGCAAATAGCAATCAGCCCCAGCATTTT,CASSYSANSNQPQHF
TRBV6-2/TRBV6-3,TRBD1,17,TRBJ2-1,few,TGTGCCAGCAGCCACGATACACGGGACAGACCCTACAATGAGCAGTTCTTC,CASSHDTRDRPYNEQFF
TRBV5-1,NA,14,TRBJ1-5,NA,TGCGCCAGCAGCTTGGAGGGGGGGCATCAGCCCCAGCATTTT,CASSLEGGHQPQHF
TRBV12-3/TRBV12-4,TRBD1,13,TRBJ2-7,NA,TGTGCCAGCACCCGGGACAGGGACTACGAGCAGTACTTC,CASTRDRDYEQYF
TRBV6-5,NA,14,TRBJ2-7,NA,TGTGCCAGCAGTTACTCGCCAGCCGACTACGAGCAGTACTTC,CASSYSPADYEQYF
TRBV15,NA,18,TRBJ1-5,NA,TGTGCCACCAGCAGAGGACCGGGGAAGAGAGGTAGCAATCAGCCCCAGCATTTT,CATSRGPGKRGSNQPQHF
TRBV7-4,NA,15,TRBJ2-7,NA,TGTGCCAGCAGCTTAGCGGCCGGGGGCCTCTACGAGCAGTACTTC,CASSLAAGGLYEQYF
TRBV6-2/TRBV6-3,TRBD1,15,TRBJ2-1,NA,TGTGCCAGCAATACCGGACAGGGGGAGAGTGGTGAGCAGTTCTTC,CASNTGQGESGEQFF
TRBV5-1,NA,15,TRBJ1-1,NA,TGTGCCAGCAGCTTGGCCCGTCAGCCACACACTGAAGCTTTCTTT,CASSLARQPHTEAFF
TRBV6-5,NA,16,TRBJ1-1,few,TGTGCCAGCAGTTACTCCCAGGGCGGAGTGAACACTGAAGCTTTCTTT,CASSYSQGGVNTEAFF
TRBV20-1,NA,14,TRBJ2-5,NA,TGCAGTGCTTCCGGGACGATACGCAAAGAGACCCAGTACTTC,CSASGTIRKETQYF
TRBV6-5,TRBD1,16,TRBJ2-1,few,TGTGCCAGCAGTCCCTCACAGGGGGAGTCCTACAATGAGCAGTTCTTC,CASSPSQGESYNEQFF
TRBV27,NA,15,TRBJ1-5,few,TGTGCCAGCAGTTTCCAGGGTGATAGCAATCAGCCCCAGCATTTT,CASSFQGDSNQPQHF
TRBV6-1,NA,15,TRBJ2-1,few,TGTGCCAGCAGTGAAAGGGGTCGTGAGTTCCATGAGCAGTTCTTC,CASSERGREFHEQFF
TRBV11-2,NA,13,TRBJ2-2,few,TGTGCCAGCAGGGACGCGAACACCGGGGAGCTGTTTTTT,CASRDANTGELFF
TRBV14,NA,16,TRBJ2-3,NA,TGTGCCAGCAGCCAAGACCGGGGGGCCGTTGGAGATACGCAGTATTTT,CASSQDRGAVGDTQYF
TRBV19,TRBD2,15,TRBJ2-5,NA,TGTGCCAGTAGTATGGGGCTAGCGGGGACGGAGACCCAGTACTTC,CASSMGLAGTETQYF
TRBV5-6,TRBD1,15,TRBJ1-6,NA,TGTGCCAGCAGCTTATGGAGGGGGCGAGTCTCACCCCTCCACTTT,CASSLWRGRVSPLHF
TRBV19,NA,16,TRBJ2-7,few,TGTGCCAGTAGTATAATCCCTGGGGACATTCCCTACGAGCAGTACTTC,CASSIIPGDIPYEQYF
TRBV5-4,NA,14,TRBJ1-3,NA,TGTGCCAGCAGCTTGAGAGGAAACGAAAACACCATATATTTT,CASSLRGNENTIYF
TRBV20-1,TRBD1,17,TRBJ1-2,once,TGCAGTGCTAGAGAGTGGGGAAGGGGGGGACAGGGTAATGGCTACACCTTC,CSAREWGRGGQGNGYTF
TRBV19,NA,15,TRBJ2-2,few,TGTGCCAGTAGTATTAACGGGCAGCCCCCCGGGGAGCTGTTTTTT,CASSINGQPPGELFF
TRBV23-1,TRBD2,18,TRBJ2-3,NA,TGCGCCAGCAGTCCTGAACTAGCGGGGGGGGCGCGCACAGATACGCAGTATTTT,CASSPELAGGARTDTQYF
TRBV18,NA,14,TRBJ2-7,few,TGTGCCAGCTCGTATAACGGGGTTTCCTACGAGCAGTACTTC,CASSYNGVSYEQYF
TRBV27,NA,16,TRBJ2-3,NA,TGTGCCAGCAGTTTAGGGGACACCAAACGCACAGATACGCAGTATTTT,CASSLGDTKRTDTQYF
TRBV30,TRBD2,13,TRBJ2-3,few,TGTGCCTGGAGTGGGGACTACACAGATACGCAGTATTTT,CAWSGDYTDTQYF
TRBV12-3/TRBV12-4,TRBD1,13,TRBJ1-1,NA,TGTGCCAGCAGTAGCTTCCTCCAGGGGGGAGCTTTCTTT,CASSSFLQGGAFF
TRBV27,TRBD2,15,TRBJ2-1,NA,TGTGCCAGCAGTGCGGGACTAGCCCTTTACAATGAGCAGTTCTTC,CASSAGLALYNEQFF
TRBV30,TRBD1,14,TRBJ2-3,NA,TGTGCCTGGATCAAGACAGGGGGCACAGATACGCAGTATTTT,CAWIKTGGTDTQYF
TRBV6-1,TRBD2,14,TRBJ2-7,NA,TGTGCCAGCACCGGGACTAGCGCACCCTACGAGCAGTACTTC,CASTGTSAPYEQYF
TRBV4-1,NA,15,TRBJ1-2,NA,TGCGCCAGCAGCCAAGGGGCCGGGGGGCACTATGGCTACACCTTC,CASSQGAGGHYGYTF
TRBV7-9,NA,12,TRBJ1-2,NA,TGTGCCAGCAGCTTAGAGGGGGGTGGCTACACCTTC,CASSLEGGGYTF
TRBV27,TRBD1,15,TRBJ2-2,medium-sized,TGTGCCAGCAGTTCCAGGGGGCAGGACACCGGGGAGCTGTTTTTT,CASSSRGQDTGELFF
TRBV19,NA,12,TRBJ1-2,NA,TGTGCCAGTAGTAAGGGGCGCTATGACTACACCTTC,CASSKGRYDYTF
TRBV6-5,NA,16,TRBJ2-7,NA,TGTGCCAGCAGTTACTCCGCAGGCCCATCCCACTACGAGCAGTACTTC,CASSYSAGPSHYEQYF
TRBV6-5,NA,14,TRBJ1-1,medium-sized,TGTGCCAGCAGTTACTCGGTTGGGAACACTGAAGCTTTCTTT,CASSYSVGNTEAFF
TRBV12-3/TRBV12-4,NA,16,TRBJ1-2,NA,TGTGCCAGCAGTTTGCGTGCGGGTGGGAGTAACTATGGCTACACCTTC,CASSLRAGGSNYGYTF
TRBV30,NA,13,TRBJ1-2,few,TGTGCCTGGAGCCTTTCCGGGGGGCTTGGCTACACCTTC,CAWSLSGGLGYTF
TRBV7-9,NA,13,TRBJ1-3,NA,TGTGCGACCGACAGGACGAATGGAAACACCATATATTTT,CATDRTNGNTIYF
TRBV30,NA,15,TRBJ2-4,few,TGTGCCTGGAGGGAGACTCAACTAGCCAAAAACATTCAGTACTTC,CAWRETQLAKNIQYF
TRBV7-9,NA,11,TRBJ2-7,NA,TGTGCCAGCAGCCTAAATTACGAGCAGTACTTC,CASSLNYEQYF
TRBV6-5,NA,14,TRBJ1-1,NA,TGTGCCAGCAGTGAAGGAGGGATCCACACTGAAGCTTTCTTT,CASSEGGIHTEAFF
TRBV13,NA,14,TRBJ2-1,NA,TGTGCCAGCAGCTTAGAGGGGCCAGGGAATGAGCAGTTCTTC,CASSLEGPGNEQFF
TRBV30,NA,13,TRBJ1-2,few,TGTGCCTGGGCCCCCTGGGGGGTAGATGGCTACACCTTC,CAWAPWGVDGYTF
TRBV5-1,NA,15,TRBJ2-3,few,TGCGCTAGCATCCGACTAGTTTTTGGCACAGATACGCAGTATTTT,CASIRLVFGTDTQYF
TRBV6-5,NA,15,TRBJ1-2,NA,TGTGCCAGCAGCCGAACTAGGACAGCAATCGGGGGCTACACCTTC,CASSRTRTAIGGYTF